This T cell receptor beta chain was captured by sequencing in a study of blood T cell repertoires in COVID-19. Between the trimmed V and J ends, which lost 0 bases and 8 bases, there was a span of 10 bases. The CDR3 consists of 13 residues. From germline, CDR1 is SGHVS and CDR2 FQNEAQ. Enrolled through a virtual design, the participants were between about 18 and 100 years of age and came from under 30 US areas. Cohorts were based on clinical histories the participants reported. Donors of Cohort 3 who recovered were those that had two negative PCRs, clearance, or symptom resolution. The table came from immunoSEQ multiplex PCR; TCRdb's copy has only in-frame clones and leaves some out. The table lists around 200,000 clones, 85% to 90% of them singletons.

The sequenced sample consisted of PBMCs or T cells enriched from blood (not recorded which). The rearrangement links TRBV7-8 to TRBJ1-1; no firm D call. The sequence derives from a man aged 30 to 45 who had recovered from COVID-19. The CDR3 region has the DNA TGTGCCAGCAGCTTAGCTGCGGCAAGCGAAGCTTTCTTT. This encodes CASSLAAASEAFF.